The 26 T cell receptor beta chains listed next were all sequenced from one sample in a study of blood T cell repertoires in COVID-19. Sequencing was performed with immunoSEQ multiplex PCR; in TCRdb, only in-frame clones are kept and a portion is missing. Among approximately 220,000 clones listed, around nine tenths were seen once. The material sequenced was peripheral blood. The source of these receptors is a man aged 55 to 70 with acute or convalescent COVID-19.

The chain uses TRBV24-1 and TRBJ1-2; D remains unclear. V lost 0 bases, J lost 8 bases, and 9 bases lay in between. The CDR3 totals 13 residues. CDR1 and CDR2 from the germline V gene are KGHDR and SFDVKD. The CDR3 region has the DNA TGTGCCACCAGTGATTTGGGGAGGGCAGGCTACACCTTC. Its translation is CATSDLGRAGYTF.

Remarks on this clone: The junction differs from germline at one of its ends, possibly a read error. The chain employs TRBV12-3 or TRBV12-4 and TRBJ1-2, with D perhaps matching TRBD1 (5 bases). This CDR3 region has 11 residues. The DNA for the CDR3 is TGTGCCAGCAGTTTAAGGGGCGCCGGATTTTTC. It is translated as CASSLRGAGFF.

V is TRBV6-2 or TRBV6-3 and J is TRBJ2-3; TRBD2 aligns across 8 bases. V trimming: 2 bases; J trimming: 3 bases; junction bases outside the gene matches: 4. CDR1 MNHEY and CDR2 SVGEGT come from the germline V gene. This CDR3 comprises 15 residues. In nucleotides, the CDR3 is TGTGCCAGCAGTTACCCCGGGGGGGGGACAGATACGCAGTATTTT. This encodes CASSYPGGGTDTQYF.

This chain links TRBV7-3 with TRBJ2-5, with TRBD2 identical over 8 bases. The CDR3 loop spans 15 amino acids. The germline V gene has CDR1 SGHTA and CDR2 FQGTGA. With V trimmed by 1 base and J by 4 bases, 5 bases remained unmatched. Here the CDR3 reads CASSLKGSGAETQYF. CDR3 DNA sequence: TGTGCCAGCAGCTTAAAGGGTAGCGGGGCAGAGACCCAGTACTTC.

The V and J genes are TRBV18 and TRBJ2-7; D is possibly TRBD1 (5 bases). Germline V gives CDR1 KGHSH, CDR2 LQKENI. V shed 3 bases and J shed 3 bases, with 15 bases lying between them. The CDR3 covers 15 residues. The CDR3 bases are TGTGCCAGCTCACCTTCGACAGTTCCGGGCTACGAGCAGTACTTC. It specifies CASSPSTVPGYEQYF.

This clone was seen a few times. Other nucleotide sequences in the sample specify the same CDR3. The chain recombines TRBV12-3 or TRBV12-4 with TRBJ1-1; 8 nucleotides align to TRBD1. The length of the CDR3 is 13 residues. Trimming took 2 bases from V and 5 from J; bases not matched to a gene: 1. Here the CDR3 DNA reads TGTGCCAGCAGTTTATACAGGGGGACTGAAGCTTTCTTT. The encoded protein is CASSLYRGTEAFF.

The count of this clone is one. CDR3 bases: TGTGCCAGCAGTCCTCCAGGGGGCGCGGGCGGGGAGCTGTTTTTT. Its translation is CASSPPGGAGGELFF. The V gene is TRBV28, the J gene TRBJ2-2, with 8 bases identical to TRBD1. Germline trimming cut 5 bases from V and 7 bases from J; bases unmatched to any gene: 9. The length of the CDR3 is 15 residues. Germline CDR1 reads MDHEN; CDR2 reads SYDVKM. Filled out from reference TRBV28 and TRBJ2-2, the complete variable domain reads DVKVTQSSRYLVKRTGEKVFLECVQDMDHENMFWYRQDPGLGLRLIYFSYDVKMKEKGDIPEGYSVSREKKERFSLILESASTNQTSMYLCASSPPGGAGGELFFGEGSRLTVL.

The rearrangement links TRBV18 to TRBJ1-2; 8 bases match TRBD1. The V segment lost 3 bases and the J segment 4 bases; nucleotides outside the gene matches: 19. Germline loops: CDR1 KGHSH, CDR2 LQKENI. The CDR3 is 19 amino acids. The chain's CDR3 is CASSPPRADRAQGGYGYTF. The CDR3 DNA sequence: TGTGCCAGCTCACCCCCCCGGGCGGACAGGGCCCAGGGCGGCTATGGCTACACCTTC.

This chain connects TRBV11-2 to TRBJ2-2; D is perhaps TRBD1 (6 bases). The germline V gene has CDR1 SGHAT and CDR2 FQNNGV. The CDR3 length is 15 residues. V was shortened by 7 bases and J by 6 bases, with 18 bases between the two germline ends. This chain's CDR3 is CASTTIRGPPGELFF. CDR3 in DNA: TGTGCCAGCACAACGATCAGGGGACCACCCGGGGAGCTGTTTTTT.

This clone showed up just once. The V call is TRBV6-2 or TRBV6-3, the J call TRBJ1-2, with TRBD1 matching 7 bases. V shed 2 bases, J shed 4 bases, and the junction held 7 bases outside the gene matches. Germline V gene lookup returns CDR1 MNHEY and CDR2 SVGEGT. The CDR3 extends over 15 amino acids. Here the CDR3 reads CASSYERGLGYGYTF. CDR3 in DNA: TGTGCCAGCAGTTACGAGAGGGGGCTAGGCTATGGCTACACCTTC.

The chain employs TRBV2 and TRBJ2-5; D may be TRBD1 (6 bases). The CDR3 contains 11 residues. Germline CDR1 SNHLY, CDR2 FYNNEI. The germline V and J ends were trimmed by 4 bases and 10 bases, with 10 bases remaining between them. The DNA for the CDR3 is TGTGCCAGCAGTGGTTTAGGGGGCCAGTACTTC. This codes for CASSGLGGQYF.

The genes are TRBV24-1 and TRBJ2-1, with D perhaps TRBD1 (7 bases). This CDR3 has 19 amino acids. The V gene's germline CDR1 is KGHDR and CDR2 SFDVKD. Trimming removed 2 bases from V and 0 bases from J, with 19 bases in between. The CDR3 sequence is CATSDSRGQGVNSYNEQFF. Here the CDR3 DNA reads TGTGCCACCAGTGATTCGCGGGGCCAGGGGGTGAACTCCTACAATGAGCAGTTCTTC.

This clone was found once. The chain carries TRBV4-1 and TRBJ2-2, with no clear D. This CDR3 has 14 amino acids. Trimming stripped 2 bases from V and 3 bases from J, with 7 bases between. Germline CDR1 reads MGHRA; CDR2 reads YSYEKL. The CDR3 spells CASSQRSDTGELFF. The CDR3 coding sequence is TGCGCCAGCAGCCAAAGGAGCGACACCGGGGAGCTGTTTTTT.

This chain joins TRBV19 and TRBJ1-5, with D uncertain. Germline V gene lookup returns CDR1 LNHDA and CDR2 SQIVND (reference sequence). V gave up 6 bases and J gave up 3 bases, with 15 bases separating them. This CDR3 has 15 amino acids. The CDR3 DNA reads TGTGCCAGTAGCCCCGGGAGTTGGATCAATCAGCCCCAGCATTTT. Residues: CASSPGSWINQPQHF.

The rearrangement links TRBV30 to TRBJ2-7; D may be TRBD1 (6 bases). The germline CDR1 and CDR2 sequences are GTSNPN and SVGIG (reference sequence). Trimming cost V 3 bases and J 6 bases, with 12 bases left between them. The CDR3 loop spans 12 amino acids. CDR3 sequence (DNA): TGTGCCTGGAGCGAGGTGGGGGCCGAGCAGTACTTC. This encodes CAWSEVGAEQYF.

The chain employs TRBV2 and TRBJ1-1, with 7 bases identical to TRBD1. V trimming: 2 bases; J trimming: 8 bases; junction bases outside the gene matches: 5. The CDR3 runs to 13 residues. CDR1 is SNHLY and CDR2 is FYNNEI in the germline V gene. In DNA, the CDR3 is TGTGCCAGCAGTGAAACAGACAGGGTGGAAGCTTTCTTT. It encodes CASSETDRVEAFF.

The V and J genes are TRBV7-9 and TRBJ1-1, with 9 bases lining up with TRBD1. This CDR3 has 18 residues. Germline assignment: CDR1 SEHNR and CDR2 FQNEAQ (reference sequence). J gave up 1 base and V 4 bases, and 13 bases lay outside the gene matches. The CDR3 coding sequence is TGTGCCAGCAGCTCCAACGACAGGGGGTTTACGGCGAACACTGAAGCTTTCTTT. Its translation is CASSSNDRGFTANTEAFF.

J is TRBJ1-1 and V is TRBV7-9, with D perhaps TRBD1 (5 bases). Trimming cost V 1 base and J 0 bases, with 9 bases left between them. The CDR3 has 15 amino acids. Germline loops: CDR1 SEHNR, CDR2 FQNEAQ (reference sequence). The CDR3 DNA reads as TGTGCCAGCAGCTTAGGGATGACAGTGAACACTGAAGCTTTCTTT. Protein sequence: CASSLGMTVNTEAFF.

The rearrangement joins TRBV5-1 to TRBJ2-7; possible D gene TRBD2, 7 bases. Trimming took 3 bases from V and 7 from J, leaving 23 bases between them. CDR3 size: 16 residues. Per germline, CDR1 SGHRS and CDR2 YFSETQ. The CDR3 DNA reads as TGCGCCAGCAGCTCCCGGGGGGCCGGACGCAGCGGGGAGCAGTACTTC. Translating it yields CASSSRGAGRSGEQYF.

The sample holds a few counts of this clone. J is TRBJ1-1 and V is TRBV2; D not resolved. Looked up from germline, CDR1 is SNHLY and CDR2 is FYNNEI. Trimming removed 8 bases at V and 10 bases at J, with 5 bases between. The length of the CDR3 is 8 residues. In DNA form, the CDR3 reads TGTGCCAGCGAGGCAGCTTTCTTT. Translation gives CASEAAFF. Variable domain in full (rest from reference TRBV2 and TRBJ1-1): EPEVTQTPSHQVTQMGQEVILRCVPISNHLYFYWYRQILGQKVEFLVSFYNNEISEKSEIFDDQFSVERPDGSNFTLKIRSTKLEDSAMYFCASEAAFFGQGTRLTVV.

This chain joins TRBV5-4 and TRBJ2-7; D is unresolved. V was pared by 4 bases and J by 0 bases, with 5 bases between. The CDR3 covers 12 residues. CDR1 is SGHNT, CDR2 YYREEE, per germline (reference sequence). The CDR3 nucleotides are TGTGCCAGCAGCGGGCCCTCCTACGAGCAGTACTTC. Its protein is CASSGPSYEQYF.

The chain combines TRBV28 with TRBJ2-7; tentatively, D is TRBD1 (5 bases). Trimming removed 6 bases from V and 4 bases from J, with 13 bases in between. Germline assignment: CDR1 MDHEN and CDR2 SYDVKM. CDR3 size: 13 residues. In nucleotides, the CDR3 is TGTGCCAGCAGGCCGACAGTGACTTACGAGCAGTACTTC. Amino acids: CASRPTVTYEQYF.

The CDR3 sequence: CAWSSRLDRFTGGATQYF. CDR3 nucleotide sequence: TGTGCCTGGAGCTCCCGGTTGGACAGGTTTACCGGTGGGGCTACGCAGTATTTT. The chain links TRBV30 to TRBJ2-3; 7 bases fit TRBD1. Germline V gene sequence: CDR1 GTSNPN, CDR2 SVGIG (reference sequence). The V gene end was trimmed by 3 bases and the J gene end by 8 bases; junction bases not matched to a gene: 23. The CDR3 is 18 residues long. The full variable domain, in which reference TRBV30 and TRBJ2-3 provide the parts outside the CDR3, is SQTIHQWPATLVQPVGSPLSLECTVEGTSNPNLYWYRQAAGRGLQLLFYSVGIGQISSEVPQNLSASRPQDRQFILSSKKLLLSDSGFYLCAWSSRLDRFTGGATQYFGPGTRLTVL.

The V gene is TRBV19, the J gene TRBJ1-5; TRBD1 matches 7 bases. The germline CDR1 and CDR2 sequences are LNHDA and SQIVND (reference sequence). This CDR3 is built from 15 residues. V shed 4 bases and J 4 bases; nucleotides not matched to a gene: 7. This CDR3 is CASSTRDRMNQPQHF. The CDR3, as DNA: TGTGCCAGTAGTACCCGGGACAGAATGAATCAGCCCCAGCATTTT.

This sequence joins TRBV9 and TRBJ1-1; 8 bases are a match to TRBD1. After removal of 1 base from V and 2 bases from J, the junction contained 16 bases not matched to a gene. This CDR3 contains 19 residues. CDR1 and CDR2 from the germline V gene are SGDLS and YYNGEE. The DNA of the CDR3 is TGTGCCAGCAGCGTACCTAGGGGGACAGGTCATAGGGGTAACACTGAAGCTTTCTTT. This gives the protein CASSVPRGTGHRGNTEAFF.

The genes are TRBV10-3 and TRBJ1-1, with TRBD1 matching 7 bases. The V gene's germline CDR1 is ENHRY and CDR2 SYGVKD. J gave up 4 bases and V 2 bases, and 10 bases lay outside the gene matches. CDR3 length: 16 residues. In DNA form, the CDR3 reads TGTGCCATCAGTGAGGCCCCGGGACAGAAGAGCACTGAAGCTTTCTTT. This sequence encodes CAISEAPGQKSTEAFF.